Described below is a single TCR beta chain sequence and its context. The antigen is not known. Only in-frame clones appear in the TCRdb table, and some are missing; sequencing was by immunoSEQ multiplex PCR. The sample contains 73,000 or so clones, roughly 90% of which appear only once. The data stem from a study of graft-versus-host responses after intestinal transplantation. The wider study: Transplantation in recipients was multivisceral, liver-intestinal, or isolated intestinal. The recipients all started with anti-thymocyte globulin induction and then took tacrolimus and steroids for around three years.

Study-level points and caveats: Association was observed between peak circulating GvH clone levels and early post-transplant HvG declines. Ileal or blood samples showed some GvH clones first, and such clones were also found in recipient marrow.

CDR1 is SQVTM, CDR2 ANQGSEA, per germline. V was trimmed by 8 bases and J by 8 bases, leaving 16 bases between them. The length of the CDR3 is 12 residues. The chain joins TRBV29-1 to TRBJ2-1; possible D gene TRBD1, 5 bases. The receptor was isolated from a human donor who was the organ donor for an intestinal transplant. The sample consisted of unstimulated CD8+ T cells sorted from spleen or lymph node cells, taken before transplant. This CDR3 reads CSSKGAWDEQFF. The DNA of the CDR3 is TGCAGCTCAAAAGGGGCCTGGGATGAGCAGTTCTTC.